This passage covers 10 T cell receptor beta chains from one sample sequenced in a study of T-cell reconstitution after alpha-beta-depleted transplantation in children. A TCRbeta library incorporating unique molecular identifiers was prepared. MiXCR was run by TCRdb on the PCR reads, yielding one entry per CDR3 protein. The sample records 200,000 to 300,000 distinct CDR3 sequences, 12% being singletons. Sample: PBMCs from the stem cell graft donor, taken from the stem cell graft. The receptors come from a human donor who donated a stem cell graft to a child with acute lymphoblastic leukemia.

As regards this clonotype: This may be a read error, as it is one base from a much larger clone. This chain links TRBV6-1 with TRBJ2-1, with 7 bases identical to TRBD2. This CDR3 comprises 15 residues. Germline V gene data show CDR1 as MNHNS and CDR2 as SASEGT. V lost 9 bases and J lost 5; bases outside the gene matches: 13. CDR3 residues: CASSNLAEVDNEQFF. The CDR3 DNA sequence: TGTGCCAGTTCTAATCTAGCGGAGGTGGACAATGAGCAGTTCTTC.

Turning to this clonotype: A much larger clone is a single base away; this may be a read error. This rearrangement joins TRBV20-1 to TRBJ2-4; no clear D. Germline CDR1 is DFQATT and CDR2 is SNEGSKA (reference sequence). This CDR3 spans 12 amino acids. The CDR3 loop is CSASPPRNSQYF. The CDR3, as DNA: TGCAGTGCCAGCCCCCCGAGGAACAGTCAGTACTTC.

This clonotype was observed many times. This chain connects TRBV2 to TRBJ1-4; tentatively, D is TRBD1 (5 bases). V was trimmed by 8 bases and J by 5 bases, leaving 12 bases between them. The CDR3 runs 13 residues. Looked up from germline, CDR1 is SNHLY and CDR2 is FYNNEI. CDR3 nucleotide sequence: TGTGCCAGCGGAGGGACGGCGAATGAAAAACTGTTTTTT. Protein: CASGGTANEKLFF.

This clonotype has ten or more counts. V usage is TRBV7-2 and J usage is TRBJ2-1; 10 bases fit TRBD2. CDR3 length: 15 residues. Germline CDR1 is SGHTA and CDR2 is FQGNSA. Unmatched junction bases numbered 6, after V lost 5 bases and J lost 5 bases. CDR3 nucleotide sequence: TGTGCCAGCAGCCCGAGCGGGAGGGCCGACAATGAGCAGTTCTTC. Translated, it gives CASSPSGRADNEQFF.

This clonotype appeared many times. The J gene is TRBJ2-1, the V gene TRBV25-1; D is tentatively TRBD1 or TRBD2 (5 bases each). This CDR3 comprises 16 residues. V lost 6 bases, J lost 4 bases, and 19 bases lay in between. Germline lookup yields CDR1 MGHDK and CDR2 SYGVNS. CDR3 bases: TGTGCCAGCAGGGGCATCCGGGACGCTTTATACAATGAGCAGTTCTTC. Translated: CASRGIRDALYNEQFF.

This chain joins TRBV21-1 and TRBJ2-7; the D call of TRBD2 is as the table states it, not checked on the DNA. TRBV21-1 is classified as a pseudogene. The CDR3 is 17 residues long. This CDR3 reads CASSKLLDFDRTYEQYF. In DNA form, the CDR3 reads TGTGCCAGCAGCAAATTATTGGACTTCGACCGAACCTACGAGCAGTACTTC.

The chain couples TRBV19 to TRBJ1-5, with D unresolved. Trimming took 3 bases from V and 2 from J, leaving 8 bases between them. The CDR3 length is 14 residues. CDR1 is LNHDA, CDR2 SQIVND, per germline (reference sequence). The CDR3 loop reads CASSILGGNQPQHF. DNA for the CDR3: TGTGCCAGTAGTATCTTGGGTGGCAATCAGCCCCAGCATTTT.

Ten or more counts support this clonotype. As DNA, the CDR3 is TGCAGCGTTCAACGGGGCTCGGGTGAGCAGTTCTTC. This encodes CSVQRGSGEQFF. The chain has TRBV29-1 and TRBJ2-1; either TRBD1 or TRBD2 may supply D (5 bases each). The CDR3 consists of 12 residues. Trimming pared 5 bases from V and 9 bases from J, leaving 14 bases between. Germline-derived CDR1 and CDR2 are SQVTM and ANQGSEA.

This clonotype was seen repeatedly, ten times or more. The chain links TRBV27 to TRBJ2-7; D perhaps matches TRBD2 (5 bases). This CDR3 region has 15 residues. Trimming stripped 5 bases from V and 5 bases from J, with 19 bases between. Germline V gene lookup returns CDR1 MNHEY and CDR2 SMNVEV (reference sequence). CDR3 amino acids: CASSKDRGLFDEQYF. In DNA, the CDR3 is TGTGCCAGCAGTAAGGACCGCGGGCTCTTCGACGAGCAGTACTTC.

This clonotype was seen repeatedly, ten times or more. The V and J genes are TRBV6-5 and TRBJ1-6; 9 nucleotides agree with TRBD1. The CDR3 runs 14 residues. Losses at the gene ends were 7 bases for V and 10 bases for J; bases not matched to a gene: 8. Germline values: CDR1 MNHEY, CDR2 SVGAGI. The CDR3 nucleotides read TGTGCCAGCACTCCACGGACAGGGGACTCACCCCTCCACTTT. Its translation is CASTPRTGDSPLHF.